This TCR beta chain was sequenced for a study of CD8+ T cells in alopecia areata. Investigators isolated RNA and reverse transcribed it into cDNA to act as the sequencing template. The repertoire was sequenced with immunoSEQ multiplex PCR; TCRdb's copy has only in-frame clones and lacks some. The data show about 120,000 clones, about 50% seen once. This clone showed up just a few times. This sample's treatment: oral pan-JAK inhibitor, 5-10 mg twice daily. CDR1 and CDR2 (germline): SGHRS, YFSETQ. Trimming took 0 bases from V and 6 from J; bases not matched to a gene: 1. CDR3 length equals 14 residues. The sequence derives from a human donor with alopecia areata. Specimen: CD4+ T cells sorted from blood, collected at week 4, from a patient treated with tofacitinib. J is TRBJ2-1 and V is TRBV5-1, with 9 nucleotides matching TRBD2. The CDR3 is CASSLVAGVNEQFF. The CDR3 nucleotides read TGCGCCAGCAGCTTGGTAGCGGGGGTCAATGAGCAGTTCTTC.